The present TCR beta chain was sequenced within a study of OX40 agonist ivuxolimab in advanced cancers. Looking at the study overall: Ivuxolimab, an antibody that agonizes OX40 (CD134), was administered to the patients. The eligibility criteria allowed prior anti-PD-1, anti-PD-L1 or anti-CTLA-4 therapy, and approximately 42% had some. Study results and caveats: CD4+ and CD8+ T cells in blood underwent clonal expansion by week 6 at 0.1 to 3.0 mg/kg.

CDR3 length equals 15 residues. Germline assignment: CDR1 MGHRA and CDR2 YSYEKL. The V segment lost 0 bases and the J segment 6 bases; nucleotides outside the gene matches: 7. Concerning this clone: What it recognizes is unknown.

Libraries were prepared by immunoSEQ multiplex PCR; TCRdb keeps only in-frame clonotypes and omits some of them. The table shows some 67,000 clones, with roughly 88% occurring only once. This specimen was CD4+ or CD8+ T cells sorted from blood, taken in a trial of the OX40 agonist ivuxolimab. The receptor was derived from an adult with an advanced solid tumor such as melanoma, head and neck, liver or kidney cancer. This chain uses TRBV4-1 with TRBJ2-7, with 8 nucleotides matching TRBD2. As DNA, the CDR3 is TGCGCCAGCAGCCAAGAGCAGACGGGGGGGCGCGAGCAGTACTTC. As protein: CASSQEQTGGREQYF.